This T cell receptor (beta chain) was identified during a study of blood T cell repertoires in COVID-19. Whole-study context: Samples came from the United States, Italy and Spain, spanning acute and convalescent COVID-19. T cells, B-cell-depleted T cells, or PBMCs supplied cDNA or gDNA.

The table lists this clone with a few counts. The CDR3 runs 14 residues. Looked up from germline, CDR1 is MDHEN and CDR2 is SYDVKM. V was pared by 8 bases and J by 4 bases, with 17 bases between. Cohort assignment relied on participant-reported clinical history. Clones were sequenced by immunoSEQ multiplex PCR, and TCRdb holds only the in-frame ones, with some missing. In the table there are around 200,000 clones, 89% of which are singletons. The sample taken for sequencing was PBMCs or T cells enriched from blood (not recorded which). The TCR originated in a woman younger than 35 who had recovered from COVID-19. The J gene is TRBJ1-1, the V gene TRBV28; possibly TRBD1 for D (5 bases). CDR3 protein: CASSRGLSRTEAFF. Written as DNA, the CDR3 is TGTGCCAGCTCGCGGGGACTCTCGCGCACTGAAGCTTTCTTT.